This note documents a single T cell receptor (beta chain) sequence. This sample stems from a study of blood T cell repertoires in COVID-19. Study-wide context: COVID-19 samples collected from the United States, Italy and Spain covered acute and convalescent phases. T cells, B-cell-depleted T cells, or PBMCs provided the cDNA or gDNA that served as material.

Original handling: Amplified reference gene primers provided the basis for estimating nucleated cell counts. Sequencing used immunoSEQ multiplex PCR; TCRdb keeps in-frame clones, though not all of them. V and J calls and clone size are given by that table; D and trimming were obtained from the DNA. The profile shows 150,000 to 200,000 clones, roughly 89% of them singletons. The TCR was taken from a young man with active or convalescent COVID-19. The sample was peripheral blood.

The CDR3 here is CATSDSQGGNTGELFF. The CDR3 bases are TGTGCCACCAGTGATTCCCAGGGAGGTAACACCGGGGAGCTGTTTTTT. The chain carries TRBV24-1 and TRBJ2-2, with D perhaps matching TRBD2 (6 bases). From germline, CDR1 is KGHDR and CDR2 SFDVKD. The CDR3 runs to 16 residues. Trimming cost V 2 bases and J 2 bases, with 11 bases left between them.